The source of this TCR beta chain is a study of cytomegalovirus exposure and HLA in healthy donors. Study-level information: Prior work identified 120 million or so unique TCR beta sequences in 150 million to 200 million T cells.

Use of 60 Vbeta and 13 Jbeta primers characterized the PCR. Some clones are missing from TCRdb's copy, which holds only in-frame ones; the method was immunoSEQ multiplex PCR. The data show around 130,000 clones, with about 8.5% seen just once and 5% to 7% held by the top ten. This clone turned up a few times. This clonotype was sampled from a man in his forties in good health and CMV-seronegative. Sequenced material: PBMCs.

CDR3 region: CASSQDLDSSYNEQFF. The CDR3 DNA follows: TGCGCCAGCAGCCAAGATTTAGATAGCTCCTACAATGAGCAGTTCTTC. The V and J genes are TRBV4-1 and TRBJ2-1, with no clear D. Germline assignment: CDR1 MGHRA and CDR2 YSYEKL. The CDR3 contains 16 residues. V lost 0 bases to trimming and J lost 0 bases, with 9 bases between them.